A selection of T cell receptor beta chains follows, all from one sample in a study of cytomegalovirus exposure and HLA in healthy donors. The data were produced by immunoSEQ multiplex PCR, yet TCRdb's version contains in-frame clones alone and is incomplete. The listing records 60,000 to 65,000 clones. The sequenced sample was PBMCs. The receptors stem from a man aged 30 to 45 in good health and CMV-seropositive. CDR3s leave out the opening cysteine and the closing phenylalanine or tryptophan.

V: TRBV7-9
length: 11
CDR3: ASSLDGGTEAF

V: TRBV18
length: 12
CDR3: ASSPSWSTDTQY

V: TRBV27
length: 12
CDR3: ASSGTGGDYGYT

V: TRBV5-4
length: 13
CDR3: ASSFEGTDLSEQY

V: TRBV5-1
length: 17
CDR3: ASSFLERDRGHTNYGYT

V: TRBV9
length: 13
CDR3: ASSPGLAATYEQY

V: TRBV4-1
length: 15
CDR3: ASSQDGSGGSYYEQY

V: TRBV29-1
length: 15
CDR3: SVDIRTTGGPSYGYT

V: TRBV9
length: 14
CDR3: ASSVWTGGRTDTQY

V: TRBV19
length: 11
CDR3: ASSRDSTGELF

V: TRBV4-1
length: 15
CDR3: ASSQVQGRATNEKLF

V: TRBV20-1
length: 8
CDR3: SAQPTAPD

V: TRBV4-1
length: 12
CDR3: ASTMVPRTDTQY

V: TRBV18
length: 12
CDR3: ASSPDRTNEKLF

V: TRBV30
length: 12
CDR3: AWSDGAGAYEQY

V: TRBV15
length: 16
CDR3: ATSREGTSGRAVGEQY

V: TRBV19
length: 17
CDR3: ASSDWGGHFTSGANVLT

V: TRBV20-1
length: 9
CDR3: SAILGGELF

V: TRBV4-1
length: 12
CDR3: ASSLGGWADTQY

V: TRBV28
length: 12
CDR3: ASTTGTGVYEQY

V: TRBV6-5
length: 11
CDR3: ASGMKDFSEQY

V: TRBV6-1
length: 8
CDR3: ASSDREAF

V: TRBV18
length: 13
CDR3: ASSPPGVSNQPQH

V: TRBV6-1
length: 14
CDR3: ASSEDGTGMADTQY

V: TRBV9
length: 12
CDR3: ASSVEPGGEKLF

V: TRBV30
length: 14
CDR3: AWSVTTGARTDTQY

V: TRBV25-1
length: 14
CDR3: ASSDLPGGSNSPLH

V: TRBV29-1
length: 8
CDR3: SAGGNEQF

V: TRBV7-7
length: 11
CDR3: ASSFNARGEQY

V: TRBV28
length: 9
CDR3: ASNDREKTF

V: TRBV9
length: 16
CDR3: ASSTSADRGPTNYGYT

V: TRBV9
length: 13
CDR3: ASSVGGGGTDTQY

V: TRBV6-1
length: 16
CDR3: ASSGSLAGAYYTGELF

V: TRBV30
length: 13
CDR3: AWSVAGAGNSPLH

V: TRBV9
length: 16
CDR3: ASSVATPGSSGANVLT

V: TRBV7-8
length: 13
CDR3: ASSFAGGGYNEQF

V: TRBV4-2
length: 13
CDR3: ASSQDLPSGDTQY

V: TRBV5-4
length: 13
CDR3: ASRTGTSGTLEQY

V: TRBV19
length: 12
CDR3: ASNPDRASGTQY

V: TRBV19
length: 12
CDR3: ASTGGPEDTEAF

V: TRBV19
length: 11
CDR3: ASSPLFAYEQY

V: TRBV7-6
length: 13
CDR3: ASSPGQGTGNTIY

V: TRBV4-1
length: 13
CDR3: ASSQPGTPSYEQY

V: TRBV7-9
length: 13
CDR3: ASSFYRGLAYEQY

V: TRBV5-1
length: 15
CDR3: ASSLDKTGGNTGELF

V: TRBV30
length: 12
CDR3: AWGRASGGYEQY

V: TRBV5-4
length: 11
CDR3: ASSSHLGDTQY

V: TRBV9
length: 10
CDR3: ASSVELGELF

V: TRBV15
length: 13
CDR3: ATSIAGTSTDTQY

V: TRBV6-1
length: 13
CDR3: ASSHRDNSNQPQH

V: TRBV7-8
length: 12
CDR3: ASSPGGVGNTIY

V: TRBV6-5
length: 12
CDR3: ASRKGQGSGPQH

V: TRBV11-2
length: 13
CDR3: ASSLDRDGGETQY

V: TRBV19
length: 16
CDR3: ASRPIWTALPMNTEAF

V: TRBV19
length: 13
CDR3: ASSPLGQGANEQY

V: TRBV6-6
length: 10
CDR3: ASRPRGYEQY

V: TRBV7-9
length: 11
CDR3: ASSSGGYYGYT

V: TRBV30
length: 12
CDR3: AWAHRGGNEKLF

V: TRBV5-4
length: 13
CDR3: ASSLLGTSNLEQY